The rows below give T cell receptor beta chains drawn from one sample of a study of T cell changes during pregnancy in multiple sclerosis. Assay: immunoSEQ multiplex PCR; the TCRdb copy retains only in-frame clones and omits some. The table lists about 23,000 clones, roughly 90% of them singletons. Sequenced here: CD4+ T cells from peripheral blood mononuclear cells, sampled in the first trimester of pregnancy. All receptors come from a female donor in good health, enrolled as a control in a pregnancy study. Both conserved end residues are part of each CDR3. The order of the fields is V gene, D gene, J gene, clone size, CDR3 protein, CDR3 DNA. D genes are given only for firm matches. Some rows have no size entry. The others give once, few or many, or a class for an expanded clone.

V gene: TRBV11-3
D gene: TRBD2
J gene: TRBJ2-1
clone size: NA
CDR3 protein: CASSFSGTRDVVEQFF
CDR3 DNA: TGTGCCAGCAGCTTTTCCGGGACTAGAGATGTCGTTGAGCAGTTCTTC

V gene: TRBV2
D gene: NA
J gene: TRBJ2-1
clone size: NA
CDR3 protein: CASSRVGEQFF
CDR3 DNA: TGTGCCAGCAGTCGGGTCGGCGAGCAGTTCTTC

V gene: TRBV9
D gene: NA
J gene: TRBJ2-2
clone size: NA
CDR3 protein: CASSTRTHPAGELFF
CDR3 DNA: TGTGCCAGCAGCACTCGGACTCATCCCGCCGGGGAGCTGTTTTTT

V gene: TRBV9
D gene: NA
J gene: TRBJ2-1
clone size: once
CDR3 protein: CASSVGGVLGEQFF
CDR3 DNA: TGTGCCAGCAGCGTAGGGGGGGTTCTTGGGGAGCAGTTCTTC

V gene: TRBV7-2
D gene: NA
J gene: TRBJ1-2
clone size: once
CDR3 protein: CASSLVLSGGYTF
CDR3 DNA: TGTGCCAGCAGCTTAGTACTCTCGGGTGGCTACACCTTC

V gene: TRBV27
D gene: NA
J gene: TRBJ1-5
clone size: NA
CDR3 protein: CASSWLGGGNQPQHF
CDR3 DNA: TGTGCCAGCAGTTGGTTAGGGGGTGGGAATCAGCCCCAGCATTTT

V gene: TRBV6-5
D gene: NA
J gene: TRBJ2-7
clone size: few
CDR3 protein: CASSYSAGYEQYF
CDR3 DNA: TGTGCCAGCAGTTACTCGGCAGGGTACGAGCAGTACTTC

V gene: TRBV5-4
D gene: NA
J gene: TRBJ2-2
clone size: NA
CDR3 protein: CASSLGREVPANTGELFF
CDR3 DNA: TGTGCCAGCAGCTTGGGACGGGAAGTCCCCGCGAACACCGGGGAGCTGTTTTTT

V gene: TRBV30
D gene: TRBD2
J gene: TRBJ2-1
clone size: NA
CDR3 protein: CAWGGREGSNYNEQFF
CDR3 DNA: TGTGCCTGGGGGGGACGGGAGGGATCAAACTACAATGAGCAGTTCTTC

V gene: TRBV27
D gene: TRBD2
J gene: TRBJ2-7
clone size: once
CDR3 protein: CASSWGGTSGRFYEQYF
CDR3 DNA: TGTGCCAGCAGTTGGGGAGGGACTAGCGGGAGGTTCTACGAGCAGTACTTC

V gene: TRBV5-1
D gene: TRBD2
J gene: TRBJ2-1
clone size: NA
CDR3 protein: CASSLGASGLGDEQFF
CDR3 DNA: TGCGCCAGCAGCTTGGGTGCTAGCGGTCTTGGGGATGAGCAGTTCTTC

V gene: TRBV29-1
D gene: TRBD2
J gene: TRBJ2-7
clone size: NA
CDR3 protein: CSVVGPNGGRGYEQYF
CDR3 DNA: TGCAGCGTTGTTGGACCTAACGGCGGGAGGGGATACGAGCAGTACTTC

V gene: TRBV9
D gene: TRBD1
J gene: TRBJ1-6
clone size: NA
CDR3 protein: CASSARQGRDSPLHF
CDR3 DNA: TGTGCCAGCAGCGCCCGACAGGGCAGGGATTCACCCCTCCACTTT

V gene: TRBV6-5
D gene: NA
J gene: TRBJ1-1
clone size: NA
CDR3 protein: CASSLRGTTNTEAFF
CDR3 DNA: TGTGCCAGCAGCCTAAGAGGGACAACGAACACTGAAGCTTTCTTT

V gene: TRBV7-9
D gene: TRBD2
J gene: TRBJ2-7
clone size: NA
CDR3 protein: CASSDGLAIYEQYF
CDR3 DNA: TGTGCCAGCAGCGATGGACTAGCGATCTACGAGCAGTACTTC

V gene: TRBV15
D gene: NA
J gene: TRBJ1-1
clone size: NA
CDR3 protein: CATSRDRGMNTEAFF
CDR3 DNA: TGTGCCACCAGCAGAGACAGGGGAATGAACACTGAAGCTTTCTTT

V gene: TRBV6-5
D gene: NA
J gene: TRBJ1-2
clone size: NA
CDR3 protein: CASGPAAYYGYTF
CDR3 DNA: TGTGCCAGCGGGCCAGCCGCGTACTATGGCTACACCTTC

V gene: TRBV6-5
D gene: NA
J gene: TRBJ1-1
clone size: NA
CDR3 protein: CASSYGQVGPEAFF
CDR3 DNA: TGTGCCAGCAGTTACGGGCAGGTCGGTCCTGAAGCTTTCTTT

V gene: TRBV5-1
D gene: NA
J gene: TRBJ1-6
clone size: NA
CDR3 protein: CASSLVGGSPLHF
CDR3 DNA: TGCGCCAGCAGCTTGGTAGGGGGTTCACCCCTCCACTTT

V gene: TRBV6-6
D gene: NA
J gene: TRBJ2-5
clone size: NA
CDR3 protein: CASSYPGAPETQYF
CDR3 DNA: TGTGCCAGCAGTTACCCGGGAGCGCCTGAGACCCAGTACTTC

V gene: TRBV12-5
D gene: TRBD1
J gene: TRBJ2-7
clone size: once
CDR3 protein: CASGLVLGQGTYEQYF
CDR3 DNA: TGTGCTAGTGGTTTGGTACTCGGACAGGGAACCTACGAGCAGTACTTC

V gene: TRBV6-4
D gene: TRBD1
J gene: TRBJ1-6
clone size: NA
CDR3 protein: CASSFGQGDNSPLHF
CDR3 DNA: TGTGCCAGCAGTTTTGGACAGGGAGATAATTCACCCCTCCACTTT

V gene: TRBV6-5
D gene: NA
J gene: TRBJ1-6
clone size: NA
CDR3 protein: CASSYLPSSYNSPLHF
CDR3 DNA: TGTGCCAGCAGTTACCTCCCCAGCTCCTATAATTCACCCCTCCACTTT

V gene: TRBV29-1
D gene: NA
J gene: TRBJ2-7
clone size: NA
CDR3 protein: CSVEEGGYPYEQYF
CDR3 DNA: TGCAGCGTTGAGGAAGGAGGTTACCCCTACGAGCAGTACTTC

V gene: TRBV19
D gene: TRBD1
J gene: TRBJ1-5
clone size: NA
CDR3 protein: CASSLGQTNNQPQHF
CDR3 DNA: TGTGCCAGTAGTTTGGGACAGACCAACAATCAGCCCCAGCATTTT

V gene: TRBV29-1
D gene: TRBD1
J gene: TRBJ1-5
clone size: NA
CDR3 protein: CSVGGGGNQPQHF
CDR3 DNA: TGCAGCGTAGGGGGCGGGGGCAATCAGCCCCAGCATTTT

V gene: TRBV10-3
D gene: TRBD2
J gene: TRBJ2-1
clone size: NA
CDR3 protein: CAVTTPLAGSVFF
CDR3 DNA: TGTGCCGTCACAACCCCCCTAGCGGGCAGTGTATTCTTC

V gene: TRBV19
D gene: TRBD1
J gene: TRBJ1-4
clone size: few
CDR3 protein: CASSDRDRGYEKLFF
CDR3 DNA: TGTGCCAGTAGTGATCGGGACAGGGGATATGAAAAACTGTTTTTT

V gene: TRBV19
D gene: NA
J gene: TRBJ2-2
clone size: NA
CDR3 protein: CASSMEKLVGTGELFF
CDR3 DNA: TGTGCCAGTAGTATGGAAAAACTAGTGGGTACCGGGGAGCTGTTTTTT

V gene: TRBV7-3
D gene: NA
J gene: TRBJ2-3
clone size: NA
CDR3 protein: CASSLDGGARGDTQYF
CDR3 DNA: TGTGCCAGCAGCCTTGATGGGGGGGCCCGTGGAGATACGCAGTATTTT

V gene: TRBV27
D gene: TRBD1
J gene: TRBJ1-2
clone size: NA
CDR3 protein: CASSPRTGSARGYTF
CDR3 DNA: TGTGCCAGCAGTCCTCGGACAGGCTCGGCCCGTGGCTACACCTTC

V gene: TRBV5-1
D gene: NA
J gene: TRBJ1-5
clone size: NA
CDR3 protein: CASSLSGYGANQPQHF
CDR3 DNA: TGCGCCAGCAGCTTGTCAGGGTATGGGGCCAATCAGCCCCAGCATTTT

V gene: TRBV11-2
D gene: NA
J gene: TRBJ1-1
clone size: NA
CDR3 protein: CASSLIGSGKSTEAFF
CDR3 DNA: TGTGCCAGCAGCTTAATCGGATCAGGGAAAAGCACTGAAGCTTTCTTT

V gene: TRBV11-2
D gene: TRBD1
J gene: TRBJ1-5
clone size: NA
CDR3 protein: CASSLGTGDISNQPQHF
CDR3 DNA: TGTGCCAGCAGCTTAGGGACAGGGGATATTAGCAATCAGCCCCAGCATTTT

V gene: TRBV30
D gene: NA
J gene: TRBJ2-6
clone size: NA
CDR3 protein: CGSSRSGANVLTF
CDR3 DNA: TGTGGGAGTTCCCGTTCCGGGGCCAACGTCCTGACTTTC

V gene: TRBV4-1
D gene: NA
J gene: TRBJ1-2
clone size: NA
CDR3 protein: CASSQSPRETRNGYTF
CDR3 DNA: TGCGCCAGCAGCCAATCCCCCCGGGAGACTCGGAATGGCTACACCTTC

V gene: TRBV6-1
D gene: NA
J gene: TRBJ2-3
clone size: NA
CDR3 protein: CASRLADTQYF
CDR3 DNA: TGTGCCAGCAGACTAGCAGATACGCAGTATTTT

V gene: TRBV6-5
D gene: NA
J gene: TRBJ2-7
clone size: NA
CDR3 protein: CASAKPQGVGYEQYF
CDR3 DNA: TGTGCCAGCGCAAAACCACAGGGAGTCGGCTACGAGCAGTACTTC

V gene: TRBV5-6
D gene: NA
J gene: TRBJ1-1
clone size: few
CDR3 protein: CASSLEQYTEAFF
CDR3 DNA: TGTGCCAGCAGCTTGGAACAGTACACTGAAGCTTTCTTT

V gene: TRBV5-1
D gene: TRBD1
J gene: TRBJ1-2
clone size: NA
CDR3 protein: CASSPETGILYGYTF
CDR3 DNA: TGCGCCAGCAGCCCTGAGACAGGGATCCTCTATGGCTACACCTTC

V gene: TRBV6-1
D gene: NA
J gene: TRBJ1-2
clone size: NA
CDR3 protein: CASSRAGTQYYGYTF
CDR3 DNA: TGTGCCAGCAGTAGAGCCGGGACACAGTACTATGGCTACACCTTC

V gene: TRBV19
D gene: NA
J gene: TRBJ1-5
clone size: NA
CDR3 protein: CASKDRRYSNQPQHF
CDR3 DNA: TGTGCCAGTAAGGACAGAAGATATAGCAATCAGCCCCAGCATTTT

V gene: TRBV5-6
D gene: NA
J gene: TRBJ2-2
clone size: NA
CDR3 protein: CASSLSGTLNTGELFF
CDR3 DNA: TGTGCCAGCAGCTTGTCCGGGACATTAAACACCGGGGAGCTGTTTTTT

V gene: TRBV27
D gene: TRBD1
J gene: TRBJ1-3
clone size: NA
CDR3 protein: CASSLTGTGAGNTIYF
CDR3 DNA: TGTGCCAGCAGCTTAACCGGGACAGGGGCTGGAAACACCATATATTTT

V gene: TRBV14
D gene: NA
J gene: TRBJ2-7
clone size: NA
CDR3 protein: CASSQAPGLPYEQYF
CDR3 DNA: TGTGCCAGCAGCCAAGCCCCCGGACTACCGTACGAGCAGTACTTC

V gene: TRBV9
D gene: NA
J gene: TRBJ2-2
clone size: NA
CDR3 protein: CASSAGVRVTGELFF
CDR3 DNA: TGTGCCAGCAGCGCCGGGGTCCGTGTCACCGGGGAGCTGTTTTTT

V gene: TRBV18
D gene: NA
J gene: TRBJ1-2
clone size: NA
CDR3 protein: CASSPSAGAVNYGYTF
CDR3 DNA: TGTGCCAGCTCACCCTCGGCAGGGGCGGTTAACTATGGCTACACCTTC

V gene: TRBV6-6
D gene: TRBD1
J gene: TRBJ1-3
clone size: few
CDR3 protein: CASRAPGGRGNTIYF
CDR3 DNA: TGTGCCAGCAGGGCCCCAGGGGGCCGCGGAAACACCATATATTTT

V gene: TRBV7-9
D gene: TRBD1
J gene: TRBJ1-4
clone size: NA
CDR3 protein: CASSLDRGNEKLFF
CDR3 DNA: TGTGCCAGCAGCTTGGACAGGGGAAATGAAAAACTGTTTTTT

V gene: TRBV6-6
D gene: NA
J gene: TRBJ1-6
clone size: NA
CDR3 protein: CASSYGGAGDSPLHF
CDR3 DNA: TGTGCCAGCAGTTACGGGGGGGCGGGGGATTCACCCCTCCACTTT

V gene: TRBV5-1
D gene: NA
J gene: TRBJ2-3
clone size: NA
CDR3 protein: CASREGATDTQYF
CDR3 DNA: TGCGCCAGCAGGGAGGGGGCAACAGATACGCAGTATTTT

V gene: TRBV27
D gene: NA
J gene: TRBJ1-1
clone size: NA
CDR3 protein: CASSLSDRLGTEAFF
CDR3 DNA: TGTGCCAGCAGTTTATCGGACAGACTTGGCACTGAAGCTTTCTTT

V gene: TRBV5-4
D gene: NA
J gene: TRBJ1-2
clone size: NA
CDR3 protein: CASTPWTGKDNYGYTF
CDR3 DNA: TGTGCCAGCACCCCTTGGACGGGAAAGGATAACTATGGCTACACCTTC

V gene: TRBV4-1
D gene: NA
J gene: TRBJ1-4
clone size: NA
CDR3 protein: CASSPVGGREKLFF
CDR3 DNA: TGCGCCAGCAGCCCCGTGGGGGGGCGCGAAAAACTGTTTTTT

V gene: TRBV29-1
D gene: TRBD1
J gene: TRBJ2-7
clone size: few
CDR3 protein: CSVDRDRGNEQYF
CDR3 DNA: TGCAGCGTGGACCGGGACAGGGGTAATGAGCAGTACTTC

V gene: TRBV6-1
D gene: TRBD1
J gene: TRBJ1-1
clone size: once
CDR3 protein: CASSSRTGSSAFF
CDR3 DNA: TGTGCCAGCAGTTCGCGGACAGGGAGTAGCGCTTTCTTT

V gene: TRBV28
D gene: TRBD2
J gene: TRBJ2-7
clone size: NA
CDR3 protein: CASSLRQIIAGGPSYEQYF
CDR3 DNA: TGTGCCAGCAGTTTACGACAAATAATAGCGGGAGGGCCCTCCTACGAGCAGTACTTC

V gene: TRBV6-4
D gene: NA
J gene: TRBJ2-1
clone size: NA
CDR3 protein: CASSDSWANEQFF
CDR3 DNA: TGTGCCAGCAGTGACTCCTGGGCGAATGAGCAGTTCTTC

V gene: TRBV2
D gene: TRBD2
J gene: TRBJ2-2
clone size: NA
CDR3 protein: CASSAPLAGGPGGELFF
CDR3 DNA: TGTGCCAGCAGTGCCCCCCTAGCGGGAGGGCCTGGCGGGGAGCTGTTTTTT

V gene: TRBV6-4
D gene: NA
J gene: TRBJ2-3
clone size: NA
CDR3 protein: CASSDSTDTDTQYF
CDR3 DNA: TGTGCCAGCAGTGACTCGACTGACACAGATACGCAGTATTTT